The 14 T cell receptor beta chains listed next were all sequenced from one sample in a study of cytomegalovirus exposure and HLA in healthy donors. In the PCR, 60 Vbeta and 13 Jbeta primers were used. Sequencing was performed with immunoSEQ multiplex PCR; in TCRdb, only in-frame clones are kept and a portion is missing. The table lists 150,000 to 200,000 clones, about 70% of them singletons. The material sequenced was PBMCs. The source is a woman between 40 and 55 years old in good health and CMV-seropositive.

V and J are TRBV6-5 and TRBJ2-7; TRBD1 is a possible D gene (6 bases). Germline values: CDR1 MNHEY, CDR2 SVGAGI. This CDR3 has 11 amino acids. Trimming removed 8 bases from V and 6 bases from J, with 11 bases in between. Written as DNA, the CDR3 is TGTGCCAGCGGCCAGGGGAGCGAGCAGTACTTC. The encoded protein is CASGQGSEQYF.

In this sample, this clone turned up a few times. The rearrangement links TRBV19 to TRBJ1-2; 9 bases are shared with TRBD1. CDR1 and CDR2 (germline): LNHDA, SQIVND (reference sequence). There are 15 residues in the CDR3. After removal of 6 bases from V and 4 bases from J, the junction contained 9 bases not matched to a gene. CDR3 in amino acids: CASSPDRGRGYGYTF. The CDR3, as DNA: TGTGCCAGTAGCCCGGACAGGGGACGGGGCTATGGCTACACCTTC.

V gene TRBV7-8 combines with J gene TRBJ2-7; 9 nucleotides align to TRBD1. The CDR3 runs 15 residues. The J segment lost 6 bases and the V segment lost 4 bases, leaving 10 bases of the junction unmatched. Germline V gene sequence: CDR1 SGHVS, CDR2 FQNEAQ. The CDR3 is CASSYQRDRVIEQYF. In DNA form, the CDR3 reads TGTGCCAGCAGCTATCAAAGGGACAGGGTAATCGAGCAGTACTTC.

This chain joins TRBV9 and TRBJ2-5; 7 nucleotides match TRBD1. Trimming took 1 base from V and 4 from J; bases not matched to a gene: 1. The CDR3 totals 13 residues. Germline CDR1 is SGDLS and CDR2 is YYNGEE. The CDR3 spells CASSVRGLETQYF. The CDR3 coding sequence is TGTGCCAGCAGCGTAAGGGGGCTAGAGACCCAGTACTTC.

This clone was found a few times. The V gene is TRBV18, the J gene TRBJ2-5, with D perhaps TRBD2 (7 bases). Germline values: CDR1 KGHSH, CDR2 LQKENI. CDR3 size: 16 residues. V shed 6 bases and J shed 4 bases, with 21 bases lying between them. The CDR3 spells CASSVLGGGPRETQYF. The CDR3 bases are TGTGCCAGCTCCGTCCTTGGGGGGGGCCCCCGAGAGACCCAGTACTTC.

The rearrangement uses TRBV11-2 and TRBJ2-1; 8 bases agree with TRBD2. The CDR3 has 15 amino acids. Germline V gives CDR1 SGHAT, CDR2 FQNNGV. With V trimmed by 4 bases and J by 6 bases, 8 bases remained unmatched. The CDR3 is CASSSDSGGGNEQFF. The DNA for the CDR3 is TGTGCCAGCAGCTCGGATTCGGGGGGGGGCAATGAGCAGTTCTTC. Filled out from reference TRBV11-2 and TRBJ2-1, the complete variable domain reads EAGVAQSPRYKIIEKRQSVAFWCNPISGHATLYWYQQILGQGPKLLIQFQNNGVVDDSQLPKDRFSAERLKGVDSTLKIQPAKLEDSAVYLCASSSDSGGGNEQFFGPGTRLTVL.

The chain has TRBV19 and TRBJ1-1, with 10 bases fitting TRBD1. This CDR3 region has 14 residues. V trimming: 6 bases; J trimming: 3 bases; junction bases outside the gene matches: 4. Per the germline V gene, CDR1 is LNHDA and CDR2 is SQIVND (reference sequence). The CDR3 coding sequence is TGTGCCAGTAGGGACAGGGGGACGGACACTGAAGCTTTCTTT. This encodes CASRDRGTDTEAFF.

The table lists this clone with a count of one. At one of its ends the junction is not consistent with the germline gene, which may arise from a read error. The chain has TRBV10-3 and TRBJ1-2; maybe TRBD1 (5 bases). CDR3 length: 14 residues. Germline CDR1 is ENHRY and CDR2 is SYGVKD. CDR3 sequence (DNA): TGTGCCATCAGTGAGGGGCAGAGTTTTTGGGGCTACCCCTTC. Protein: CAISEGQSFWGYPF.

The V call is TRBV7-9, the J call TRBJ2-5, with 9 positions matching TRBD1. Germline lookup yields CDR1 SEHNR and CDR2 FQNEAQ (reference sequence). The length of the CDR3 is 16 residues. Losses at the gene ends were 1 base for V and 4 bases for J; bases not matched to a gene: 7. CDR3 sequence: CASSLEGLTGGETQYF. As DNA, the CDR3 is TGTGCCAGCAGCTTAGAAGGATTGACAGGGGGAGAGACCCAGTACTTC. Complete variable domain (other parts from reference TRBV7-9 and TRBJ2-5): DTGVSQNPRHKITKRGQNVTFRCDPISEHNRLYWYRQTLGQGPEFLTYFQNEAQLEKSRLLSDRFSAERPKGSFSTLEIQRTEQGDSAMYLCASSLEGLTGGETQYFGPGTRLLVL.

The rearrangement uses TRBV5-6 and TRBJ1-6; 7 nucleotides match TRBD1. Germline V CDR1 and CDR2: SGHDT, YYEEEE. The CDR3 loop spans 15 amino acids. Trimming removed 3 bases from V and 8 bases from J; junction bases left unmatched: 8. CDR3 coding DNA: TGTGCCAGCAGCTCCCTTGACAGGGAGGATTCACCCCTCCACTTT. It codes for CASSSLDREDSPLHF.

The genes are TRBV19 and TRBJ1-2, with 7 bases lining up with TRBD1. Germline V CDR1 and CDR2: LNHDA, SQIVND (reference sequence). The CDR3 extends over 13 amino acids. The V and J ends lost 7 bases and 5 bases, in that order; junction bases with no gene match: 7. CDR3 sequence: CASTLDRAYGYTF. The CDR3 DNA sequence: TGTGCCAGTACTCTCGACAGGGCTTATGGCTACACCTTC.

The CDR3 here is CASSGPDSNQPQHF. In nucleotides, the CDR3 is TGTGCCAGCAGTGGCCCAGATAGCAATCAGCCCCAGCATTTT. The rearrangement uses TRBV6-5 and TRBJ1-5; D is ambiguous. This CDR3 is built from 14 residues. V shed 5 bases and J shed 0 bases, with 8 bases lying between them. Germline-derived CDR1 and CDR2 are MNHEY and SVGAGI.

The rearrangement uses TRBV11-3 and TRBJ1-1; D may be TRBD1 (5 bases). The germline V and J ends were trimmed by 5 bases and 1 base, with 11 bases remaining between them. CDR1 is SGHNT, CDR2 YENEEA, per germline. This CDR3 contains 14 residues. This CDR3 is CASSQSGGNTEAFF. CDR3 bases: TGTGCCAGCAGCCAATCCGGGGGGAACACTGAAGCTTTCTTT.

As DNA, the CDR3 is TGTGCCAGCAGCGACAATAACCCGACAGATACGCAGTATTTT. Protein sequence: CASSDNNPTDTQYF. V gene TRBV7-9 combines with J gene TRBJ2-3, with D unclear. The length of the CDR3 is 14 residues. The germline V gene encodes CDR1 SEHNR and CDR2 FQNEAQ (reference sequence). V lost 5 bases, J lost 3 bases, and 12 bases lay in between.